This is a list of T cell receptor beta chains from one sample in a study of shared clonotypes between healthy human individuals. Libraries were prepared by immunoSEQ multiplex PCR; TCRdb keeps only in-frame clonotypes and omits some of them. The sample has a few million clones, about 92% seen once. Specimen: naive CD4+ T cells sorted from blood. These receptor sequences come from a man in his late teens or twenties in good health. Each CDR3 is given with its conserved first and last residue. Fields, in order: clone size, D gene, J gene, V gene, CDR3 DNA, CDR3 protein. The D gene is left open where the match is weak. For some rows the clone size is stated as once, few or many, or as a class when expanded; others skip it.

size: NA; D: TRBD2; J: TRBJ2-3; V: TRBV19; DNA: TGTGCCAGTAGTACCGGACTAGCGGGCCACACGGATACGCAGTATTTT; CDR3: CASSTGLAGHTDTQYF
size: NA; D: TRBD2; J: TRBJ2-3; V: TRBV11-2; DNA: TGTGCCAGCAGCTCCCCGACTAGCGGGAGAATTAATACGCAGTATTTT; CDR3: CASSSPTSGRINTQYF
size: NA; D: TRBD1; J: TRBJ1-5; V: TRBV10-2; DNA: TGCGCCAGCAGTGGAGGGGGCATTCAGCCCCAGCATTTT; CDR3: CASSGGGIQPQHF
size: NA; D: NA; J: TRBJ2-3; V: TRBV5-6; DNA: TGTGCCAGCAGCTTCATCGGGGGTAGCACAGATACGCAGTATTTT; CDR3: CASSFIGGSTDTQYF
size: NA; D: TRBD2; J: TRBJ2-7; V: TRBV5-4; DNA: TGTGCCAGCAGCTTGGGGGGGGGATCCACCGAGCAGTACTTC; CDR3: CASSLGGGSTEQYF
size: NA; D: NA; J: TRBJ1-2; V: TRBV28; DNA: TGTGCCAGCAGTTTAGGCGCCGGGGCGTCTGGCTACACCTTC; CDR3: CASSLGAGASGYTF
size: NA; D: TRBD1; J: TRBJ1-5; V: TRBV2; DNA: TGTGCCAGCAAGGACAGGGAAGGTCAGCCCCAGCATTTT; CDR3: CASKDREGQPQHF
size: NA; D: TRBD1; J: TRBJ1-5; V: TRBV7-2; DNA: TGTGCCAGCAGCTTCGCAGGGGGGGCTAATCAGCCCCAGCATTTT; CDR3: CASSFAGGANQPQHF
size: NA; D: TRBD2; J: TRBJ2-3; V: TRBV19; DNA: TGTGCCAGTAGTATTAGCGGGGGTGACACAGATACGCAGTATTTT; CDR3: CASSISGGDTDTQYF
size: NA; D: NA; J: TRBJ1-3; V: TRBV13; DNA: TGTGCCAGCAGCTTAGGGACACCGGGTAACACCATATATTTT; CDR3: CASSLGTPGNTIYF
size: NA; D: NA; J: TRBJ2-7; V: TRBV6-5; DNA: TGTGCCAGCAGCCAACTGGGAAGGGGCGAGCAGTACTTC; CDR3: CASSQLGRGEQYF
size: NA; D: NA; J: TRBJ2-1; V: TRBV7-3; DNA: TGTGCCAGCAGCTTAGAGCAGGGCTACAATGAGCAGTTCTTC; CDR3: CASSLEQGYNEQFF
size: NA; D: NA; J: TRBJ2-6; V: TRBV5-6; DNA: TGTGCCAGCAGCTTGGGGTGGGCAGCTGGGGCCAACGTCCTGACTTTC; CDR3: CASSLGWAAGANVLTF
size: once; D: NA; J: TRBJ2-3; V: TRBV28; DNA: TGTGCCAGCAGTTTGAGGGGCGAGGATACGCAGTATTTT; CDR3: CASSLRGEDTQYF
size: NA; D: TRBD2; J: TRBJ2-1; V: TRBV5-4; DNA: TGTGCCAGCAGCCACGGACTAGCGGGAGACTTCAATGAGCAGTTCTTC; CDR3: CASSHGLAGDFNEQFF
size: once; D: TRBD1; J: TRBJ1-2; V: TRBV7-2; DNA: TGTGCCAGCAGCTTAGCCGGGACAGTGTATGGCTACACCTTC; CDR3: CASSLAGTVYGYTF
size: NA; D: NA; J: TRBJ1-5; V: TRBV6-5; DNA: TGTGCCAGCAGGACGACAGCCCACAATCAGCCCCAGCATTTT; CDR3: CASRTTAHNQPQHF
size: few; D: NA; J: TRBJ2-3; V: TRBV5-1; DNA: TGCGCCAGCAGCTTGGACAGAAGCACAGATACGCAGTATTTT; CDR3: CASSLDRSTDTQYF
size: NA; D: NA; J: TRBJ2-5; V: TRBV5-1; DNA: TGCGCCAGCAGCTTGGCCAGGCTAGGGAAGGAGACCCAGTACTTC; CDR3: CASSLARLGKETQYF
size: NA; D: TRBD1; J: TRBJ1-6; V: TRBV15; DNA: TGTGCCACCAGCAGTAGGTGGACAGGGGGTTCACCCCTCCACTTT; CDR3: CATSSRWTGGSPLHF
size: NA; D: NA; J: TRBJ1-5; V: TRBV4-3; DNA: TGCGCCAGCAGCCAAGAATTCGGGCAGCCCCAGCATTTT; CDR3: CASSQEFGQPQHF
size: NA; D: TRBD1; J: TRBJ2-7; V: TRBV15; DNA: TGTGCCACCAGCAGAGATTTCGGGACAGGGGGATCCTACGAGCAGTACTTC; CDR3: CATSRDFGTGGSYEQYF
size: NA; D: NA; J: TRBJ1-4; V: TRBV10-3; DNA: TGTGCCATCAGCAGGACAGATGGGGAAAAACTGTTTTTT; CDR3: CAISRTDGEKLFF
size: NA; D: TRBD1; J: TRBJ1-1; V: TRBV2; DNA: TGTGCCAGCAGTTTGGAGGGGGCGACTGAAGCTTTCTTT; CDR3: CASSLEGATEAFF
size: NA; D: NA; J: TRBJ2-7; V: TRBV5-5; DNA: TGTGCCAGCAAACGCGGTACGACCGACCTAGCATACGAGCAGTACTTC; CDR3: CASKRGTTDLAYEQYF
size: NA; D: TRBD2; J: TRBJ2-4; V: TRBV28; DNA: TGTGCCAGCAGGGGGGAGGAAACTAGCGGGAGGTTAGCCAAAAACATTCAGTACTTC; CDR3: CASRGEETSGRLAKNIQYF
size: NA; D: TRBD1; J: TRBJ2-3; V: TRBV18; DNA: TGTGCCAGCTCACCTAAGGTGAAAGGGGGCGCCGGCACAGATACGCAGTATTTT; CDR3: CASSPKVKGGAGTDTQYF
size: NA; D: TRBD1; J: TRBJ1-6; V: TRBV6-4; DNA: TGTGCCAGCAGAGAGACAGGGGTCGGTAATTCACCCCTCCACTTT; CDR3: CASRETGVGNSPLHF
size: once; D: NA; J: TRBJ1-6; V: TRBV4-3; DNA: TGCGCCAGCAGCCTCCTCCTCGAGTTTACTTCACCCCTCCACTTT; CDR3: CASSLLLEFTSPLHF
size: NA; D: NA; J: TRBJ2-7; V: TRBV6-6; DNA: TGTGCCAGCAGTTATGCGGCTAGAGGGGCCTACGAGCAGTACTTC; CDR3: CASSYAARGAYEQYF
size: NA; D: NA; J: TRBJ2-6; V: TRBV29-1; DNA: TGCAGCGTTGGGAGCAAACCCGACTCTGGGGCCAACGTCCTGACTTTC; CDR3: CSVGSKPDSGANVLTF
size: NA; D: TRBD1; J: TRBJ1-5; V: TRBV2; DNA: TGTGCCAGCAGTTGGGACAGCCATCAGCCCCAGCATTTT; CDR3: CASSWDSHQPQHF
size: NA; D: TRBD2; J: TRBJ2-2; V: TRBV7-6; DNA: TGTGCCAGCAGCCGAACCCCTAGCGGGGGCACCGGGGAGCTGTTTTTT; CDR3: CASSRTPSGGTGELFF
size: NA; D: NA; J: TRBJ2-7; V: TRBV6-7; DNA: TGTGCCAGCAGTTATCATACAGTTACCAATTTCTGGACGGCGAACTACGAGCAGTACTTC; CDR3: CASSYHTVTNFWTANYEQYF
size: NA; D: TRBD1; J: TRBJ1-2; V: TRBV7-9; DNA: TGTGCCAGCAGCTTGGGGTGGACAGGGGGTCTCTATGGCTACACCTTC; CDR3: CASSLGWTGGLYGYTF
size: once; D: NA; J: TRBJ1-2; V: TRBV5-4; DNA: TGTGCCAGCAGCTCGCCCAACTATGGCTACACCTTC; CDR3: CASSSPNYGYTF
size: NA; D: NA; J: TRBJ1-2; V: TRBV12-5; DNA: TGTGCTAGTGGTTTAGATACGTCCTATGGCTACACCTTC; CDR3: CASGLDTSYGYTF